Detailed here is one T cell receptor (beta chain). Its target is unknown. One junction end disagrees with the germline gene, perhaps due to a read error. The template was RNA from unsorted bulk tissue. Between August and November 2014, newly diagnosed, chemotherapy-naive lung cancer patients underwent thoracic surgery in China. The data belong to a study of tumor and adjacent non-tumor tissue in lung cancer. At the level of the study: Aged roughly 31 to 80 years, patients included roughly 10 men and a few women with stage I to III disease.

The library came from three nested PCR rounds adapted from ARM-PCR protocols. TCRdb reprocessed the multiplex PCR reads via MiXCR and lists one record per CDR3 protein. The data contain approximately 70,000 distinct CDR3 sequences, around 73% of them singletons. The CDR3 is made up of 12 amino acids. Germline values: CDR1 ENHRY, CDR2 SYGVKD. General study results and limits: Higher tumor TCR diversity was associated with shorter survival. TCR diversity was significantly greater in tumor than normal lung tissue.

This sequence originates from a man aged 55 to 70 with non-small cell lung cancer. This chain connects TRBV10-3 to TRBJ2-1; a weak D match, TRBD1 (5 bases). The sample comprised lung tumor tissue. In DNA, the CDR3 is TGTGCCATCAGTGAGACGGACATGACGAAGTTTTTC. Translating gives CAISETDMTKFF.